The T cell receptor (beta chain) described here comes from a study of low-dose radiotherapy and immunotherapy resistance in tumors. This clonotype has a count of ten or more. The CDR3 covers 14 residues. V was pared by 6 bases and J by 4 bases, with 8 bases of the junction left unmatched. Time point: after trial treatment. Described treatment: LDRT plus nivolumab, ipilimumab, low-dose cyclophosphamide and aspirin (RACIN trial). TRAV and TRBV primers primed cDNA for both TCRalpha and TCRbeta. With a V-primer adapter and a constant-region primer, TCRs were amplified for about 22 PCR cycles. TCRdb itself ran the reads through MiXCR, one entry per CDR3 protein. Among about 84,000 distinct CDR3 sequences listed, 17% were seen once.

The sample in question was PBMCs, obtained after low-dose radiotherapy plus immunotherapy. The gene calls are TRBV12-3 or TRBV12-4 and TRBJ1-1; 7 nucleotides agree with TRBD1. This receptor was obtained from a male donor with prostate cancer. The CDR3 region has the DNA TGTGCCAGCAGCCAGACAGGGTTGGGCACTGAAGCTTTCTTT. This gives the protein CASSQTGLGTEAFF.